This T cell receptor beta chain was found in a study of Ad26.COV2.S vaccination and SARS-CoV-2 variants. The wider study: Enrollment placed the donor in the COV1001 Ad26.COV2.S trial arm. Study results and caveats: Spike-specific TCR breadth ran higher among vaccine recipients than placebo recipients.

Turning to this clone: Its cognate antigen is unknown.

V dropped 1 base and J dropped 1 base, with 14 bases sitting between them. Per germline, CDR1 MNHEY and CDR2 SMNVEV (reference sequence). The CDR3 extends over 16 amino acids. The data were produced by immunoSEQ multiplex PCR, yet TCRdb's version contains in-frame clones alone and is incomplete. The data show approximately 420,000 clones, approximately 88% seen once. As for treatment: around 19 received Ad26.COV2.S at low or high dose, single or two shots; 5 received placebo; per-sample allocation not given. Sampling happened 63 days after the first vaccine or placebo injection. The receptor was isolated from a person aged 18 to 59 who received the Ad26.COV2.S COVID-19 vaccine or a placebo. Sample: peripheral blood, taken in a trial of Ad26.COV2.S vaccine versus placebo. V and J are TRBV27 and TRBJ2-7; D may be TRBD2 (5 bases). Here the CDR3 reads CASSLLPGMVSYEQYF. In DNA, the CDR3 is TGTGCCAGCAGTTTATTACCGGGAATGGTTTCCTACGAGCAGTACTTC.